One sample yielded the 15 T cell receptor beta chains listed below, sequenced in a study of breast tumors, draining lymph nodes, adjacent tissues. Axillary draining lymph nodes of breast cancer patients supplied the node samples. TCRdb analysed the multiplex PCR reads with MiXCR anew, one entry per CDR3 protein. The sample lists under 300,000 distinct CDR3 sequences; around 34% were seen once. The sequencing input was axillary lymph node tissue. The receptors derive from a female donor with breast cancer. Some clones in this sample may be carry-over from other donors' samples.

This clonotype has ten or more counts. With a much larger clone just one base away, this may be a read error. The chain carries TRBV7-9 and TRBJ2-3; D gene uncertain. The germline CDR1 and CDR2 sequences are SEHNR and FQNEAQ (reference sequence). The CDR3 sequence is 17 residues long. CDR3 coding DNA: TGTGCCAGCAGCCCTCTCTCTGAGGCGTTTAGCACAGATCCGCAGTATTTT. It encodes CASSPLSEAFSTDPQYF.

The V call is TRBV30, the J call TRBJ2-2, with 10 bases identical to TRBD2. CDR3 length: 14 amino acids. J gave up 7 bases and V 3 bases, and 5 bases lay outside the gene matches. Germline CDR1 is GTSNPN and CDR2 is SVGIG (reference sequence). CDR3 in DNA: TGTGCCTGGAGCGGACTAGCGGAGGGCGGGGAGCTGTTTTTT. It translates to CAWSGLAEGGELFF. Full variable domain (outside the CDR3, taken from reference TRBV30 and TRBJ2-2): SQTIHQWPATLVQPVGSPLSLECTVEGTSNPNLYWYRQAAGRGLQLLFYSVGIGQISSEVPQNLSASRPQDRQFILSSKKLLLSDSGFYLCAWSGLAEGGELFFGEGSRLTVL.

This clonotype has a count of ten or more. The CDR3 reads CASSLGQLLGYTF. The DNA for the CDR3 is TGTGCCAGCAGCTTAGGACAGCTACTTGGCTACACCTTC. This rearrangement joins TRBV11-2 to TRBJ1-2; weak D call: TRBD1 (5 bases). CDR1 and CDR2 (germline): SGHAT, FQNNGV. This CDR3 spans 13 amino acids. V shed 1 base and J shed 7 bases, with 10 bases lying between them.

This clonotype was detected many times. V gene TRBV29-1 combines with J gene TRBJ2-1; D unresolved. Germline values: CDR1 SQVTM, CDR2 ANQGSEA. The V end lost 1 base, the J end lost 6 bases, and 1 base lay between the germline ends. This CDR3 is 10 amino acids long. DNA for the CDR3: TGCAGCGTTGAAGTCAATGAGCAGTTCTTC. Residues: CSVEVNEQFF.

The V and J genes are TRBV18 and TRBJ1-4; maybe TRBD1 (5 bases). The V end was cut by 3 bases, the J end by 5 bases, with 16 bases between. The CDR3 totals 16 residues. CDR1 and CDR2 (germline): KGHSH, LQKENI. CDR3 coding DNA: TGTGCCAGCTCACCCCGGGTCCCCAGGGTCAATGAAAAACTGTTTTTT. Amino acids: CASSPRVPRVNEKLFF.

Worth noting for this clonotype: A much larger clone differs from this one at a single base, so this may be a read error. V and J are TRBV18 and TRBJ1-2, with TRBD1 matching 8 bases. Germline values: CDR1 KGHSH, CDR2 LQKENI. This CDR3 region has 14 residues. CDR3 region: CASSHPDRVDGHTF. For the CDR3, the DNA is TGTGCCAGCTCACACCCGGACAGGGTAGATGGCCACACCTTC.

Many counts were recorded for this clonotype. This CDR3 is CASSLARQGANQPQHF. In DNA, the CDR3 is TGTGCCAGCAGCTTGGCCCGACAGGGGGCCAATCAGCCCCAGCATTTT. The V gene is TRBV5-6, the J gene TRBJ1-5, with TRBD1 matching over 10 bases. With 0 bases clipped from V and 3 bases from J, the junction kept 3 bases outside the gene matches. CDR3 length equals 16 residues. Looked up from germline, CDR1 is SGHDT and CDR2 is YYEEEE.

At least ten counts were recorded for this clonotype. The chain uses TRBV11-3 and TRBJ2-7; D remains unclear. The CDR3 length is 13 residues. V lost 4 bases to trimming and J lost 7 bases, with 14 bases between them. Looked up from germline, CDR1 is SGHNT and CDR2 is YENEEA. The CDR3 sequence: CASSSPGLEEQYF. Here the CDR3 DNA reads TGTGCCAGCAGCTCCCCCGGGTTGGAGGAGCAGTACTTC.

This clonotype has a count of ten or more. V and J are TRBV7-2 and TRBJ2-5; tentative D call: TRBD2 (6 bases). V shed 2 bases and J shed 1 base, with 11 bases lying between them. The CDR3 totals 15 residues. Germline CDR1 is SGHTA and CDR2 is FQGNSA. In DNA, the CDR3 is TGTGCCAGCAGCTTAAACCTAGCGCCCCAAGAGACCCAGTACTTC. The encoded protein is CASSLNLAPQETQYF.

This clonotype was seen ten or more times. The chain carries TRBV19 and TRBJ1-5, with D perhaps TRBD1 (6 bases). V was clipped by 7 bases and J by 3 bases, with 10 bases between them. Looked up from germline, CDR1 is LNHDA and CDR2 is SQIVND (reference sequence). The CDR3 is 13 amino acids. CDR3 sequence (DNA): TGTGCCAGTACCCACAGGGACAATCAGCCCCAGCATTTT. As protein: CASTHRDNQPQHF.

This clonotype was observed at least ten times. This rearrangement joins TRBV7-9 to TRBJ1-4, with D tentatively TRBD1 (5 bases). V lost 3 bases to trimming and J lost 7 bases, with 15 bases between them. The CDR3 totals 15 residues. Per the germline V gene, CDR1 is SEHNR and CDR2 is FQNEAQ (reference sequence). The CDR3 coding sequence is TGTGCCAGCAGCTTTTCGGGACCTGGGGGTGAAAAACTGTTTTTT. The encoded protein is CASSFSGPGGEKLFF. The variable domain in full, completed from reference TRBV7-9 and TRBJ1-4, reads DTGVSQNPRHKITKRGQNVTFRCDPISEHNRLYWYRQTLGQGPEFLTYFQNEAQLEKSRLLSDRFSAERPKGSFSTLEIQRTEQGDSAMYLCASSFSGPGGEKLFFGSGTQLSVL.

The chain carries TRBV20-1 and TRBJ2-5; 9 nucleotides match TRBD2. The trim removed 1 base at V and 5 bases at J, leaving 14 bases unmatched. Germline CDR1 is DFQATT and CDR2 is SNEGSKA (reference sequence). The CDR3 is 17 amino acids. The DNA of the CDR3 is TGCAGTGCTAGAGTTCAGAGACTAGCGGCGGCTTGGGAGACCCAGTACTTC. It yields the protein CSARVQRLAAAWETQYF.

The genes are TRBV19 and TRBJ2-3; tentative D call: TRBD2 (5 bases). The V and J ends lost 6 bases and 11 bases respectively, with 15 bases between them. The CDR3 is made up of 12 amino acids. Germline CDR1 LNHDA, CDR2 SQIVND (reference sequence). CDR3 nucleotides: TGTGCCAGTAGGACGACCGGGGTAAAGCAGTATTTT. Encoded protein: CASRTTGVKQYF.

This clonotype was recorded many times. The chain links TRBV24-1 to TRBJ2-3, with 12 bases lining up with TRBD2. Per the germline V gene, CDR1 is KGHDR and CDR2 is SFDVKD. This CDR3 has 17 amino acids. V lost 1 base, J lost 5 bases, and 6 bases stayed unmatched. The DNA of the CDR3 is TGTGCCACCAGTGATTTCAAGAAGGGACTAGCGGGAGATACGCAGTATTTT. Translating gives CATSDFKKGLAGDTQYF.

Worth noting for this clonotype: A much larger clone lies a single base off, so this may be a read error. Because the CDR3 is missing its conserved closing phenylalanine or tryptophan, this is likely a read error. The rearrangement joins TRBV7-9 to TRBJ2-7; 7 bases agree with TRBD2. The CDR3 length is 14 residues. The V segment lost 1 base and the J segment 4 bases; nucleotides outside the gene matches: 4. Germline V gene data show CDR1 as SEHNR and CDR2 as FQNEAQ (reference sequence). The CDR3 nucleotides are TGTGCCAGCAGCTTAGGACTAGCAGGATACGAGCAGTACCTC. Amino acids: CASSLGLAGYEQYL.